This paragraph covers one T cell receptor (beta chain) sequence. Sequencing used immunoSEQ multiplex PCR; TCRdb keeps in-frame clones, though not all of them. This sample has approximately 170,000 clones; around four fifths occur once, and the top ten carry 6.5% to 9.5%. The CDR3 covers 15 residues. V was pared by 1 base and J by 4 bases, with 4 bases of the junction left unmatched. Germline loops: CDR1 SGHTA, CDR2 FQGTGA. This record belongs to a study of blood T cell repertoires in COVID-19. About the study: Specimens from acute and convalescent COVID-19 originated in the United States, Italy and Spain.

The clonotype was recovered from a woman of 80 years or more with COVID-19, enrolled during active disease. This chain links TRBV7-3 with TRBJ2-3; 8 nucleotides line up with TRBD1. Sequenced material: peripheral blood. CDR3 DNA: TGTGCCAGCAGCTTAAAGACAGGGGCCGCAGATACGCAGTATTTT. Its protein is CASSLKTGAADTQYF. Supplemented by reference TRBV7-3 and TRBJ2-3, the full variable domain reads GAGVSQTPSNKVTEKGKYVELRCDPISGHTALYWYRQSLGQGPEFLIYFQGTGAADDSGLPNDRFFAVRPEGSVSTLKIQRTERGDSAVYLCASSLKTGAADTQYFGPGTRLTVL.